Listed below are T cell receptor beta chains from one sample, sequenced in a study of T cells in Graves' hyperthyroidism and ophthalmopathy. TCRdb called the multiplex PCR reads again in MiXCR, with one record for every CDR3 protein. This table has under 350,000 distinct CDR3 sequences, roughly 21% appearing once. The sequencing sample was made of blood. The receptors were sampled from a woman between 50 and 59 years old with Graves' hyperthyroidism. The CDR3 runs from the conserved cysteine through the conserved F or W. A D gene is named only where the DNA matches it firmly. Size tells how often a clone was seen (once, few, many) or the class of an expanded clone, and some rows leave it out.

v_gene	abundance	d_gene	j_gene	CDR3aa	CDR3nt
TRBV28	NA	TRBD2	TRBJ2-2	CASSLEGPGGANTGELFF	TGTGCCAGCAGTTTAGAGGGCCCTGGGGGGGCGAACACCGGGGAGCTGTTTTTT
TRBV6-1	many	NA	TRBJ1-6	CASSEGHLVNSPLHF	TGTGCCAGCAGTGAAGGACACTTGGTGAATTCACCCCTCCACTTT
TRBV27	NA	NA	TRBJ1-2	CASSPSRGHIRGYTF	TGTGCCAGCAGTCCCTCCCGGGGCCATATTAGGGGCTACACCTTC
TRBV6-1	many	TRBD2	TRBJ2-5	CASRQPTSGRGETQYF	TGTGCCAGCAGGCAACCGACTAGCGGGAGAGGAGAGACCCAGTACTTC
TRBV5-8	NA	NA	TRBJ1-5	CASSFWEIYSNQPQHF	TGTGCCAGCAGCTTTTGGGAAATTTATAGCAATCAGCCCCAGCATTTT
TRBV6-1	NA	TRBD1	TRBJ2-7	CASRDRGTAVPYEQYF	TGTGCCAGCAGGGACCGAGGGACAGCAGTTCCCTACGAGCAGTACTTC
TRBV7-9	NA	NA	TRBJ1-2	CASSTGAGAPSSYGYTF	TGTGCCAGCAGCACTGGGGCAGGGGCTCCTTCTAGCTATGGCTACACCTTC
TRBV2	many	NA	TRBJ1-2	CASSDKASSYGYTF	TGTGCCAGCAGTGATAAGGCATCGAGTTATGGCTACACCTTC
TRBV30	NA	NA	TRBJ2-1	CAWSDYSYNEQFF	TGTGCCTGGAGTGACTACTCCTACAATGAGCAGTTCTTC
TRBV7-8	many	TRBD2	TRBJ2-1	CASSLALLAGYNEQFF	TGTGCCAGCAGCTTAGCGCTGCTAGCGGGGTACAATGAGCAGTTCTTC
TRBV27	NA	TRBD1	TRBJ1-5	CASIVTGEEKKKKDGNQPQHF	TGTGCCAGCATAGTGACAGGGGAAGAAAAAAAAAAAAAAGATGGCAATCAGCCCCAGCATTTT
TRBV27	many	NA	TRBJ2-7	CASSSSSYEQYF	TGTGCCAGCAGTTCCAGCTCCTACGAGCAGTACTTC
TRBV6-2/TRBV6-3	many	TRBD1	TRBJ2-2	CASSRDRVHSNTGELFF	TGTGCCAGCAGTAGGGACAGGGTGCATTCGAACACCGGGGAGCTGTTTTTT
TRBV18	many	TRBD1	TRBJ2-3	CASSPLDRADTQYF	TGTGCCAGCTCACCACTGGACAGGGCCGATACGCAGTATTTT
TRBV7-9	many	NA	TRBJ1-1	CASSVQGFRTEAFF	TGTGCCAGCAGCGTACAGGGCTTCAGGACTGAAGCTTTCTTT
TRBV7-2	many	NA	TRBJ2-2	CASSPWTDVTGELFF	TGTGCCAGCAGCCCCTGGACAGACGTCACCGGGGAGCTGTTTTTT
TRBV2	many	NA	TRBJ1-1	CASSAWGTEAFF	TGTGCCAGCAGTGCATGGGGCACTGAAGCTTTCTTT
TRBV28	many	NA	TRBJ2-7	CASSRTEAHEQYF	TGTGCCAGCAGTCGGACAGAGGCCCACGAGCAGTACTTC
TRBV3-1	many	NA	TRBJ2-1	CASSQGGGGYNEQFF	TGTGCCAGCAGCCAAGGAGGAGGGGGGTACAATGAGCAGTTCTTC
TRBV20-1	NA	TRBD2	TRBJ2-7	CSARDPPLAGGREQYF	TGCAGTGCTAGAGATCCCCCCCTAGCGGGAGGGCGCGAGCAGTACTTC
TRBV5-1	NA	NA	TRBJ2-1	CASSLGGGGEQFF	TGCGCCAGCAGCTTGGGTGGGGGAGGTGAGCAGTTCTTC
TRBV3-1	many	NA	TRBJ2-1	CASSQDLDEQFF	TGTGCCAGCAGCCAAGACCTCGATGAGCAGTTCTTC
TRBV7-9	many	TRBD1	TRBJ1-1	CASSPGPRGANTEAFF	TGTGCCAGCAGCCCAGGGCCCAGGGGGGCGAACACTGAAGCTTTCTTT
TRBV5-4	NA	TRBD2	TRBJ2-5	CASSTPRLAGGQETQYF	TGTGCCAGCAGCACCCCGCGACTAGCGGGGGGGCAAGAGACCCAGTACTTC